This T cell receptor beta chain was captured by sequencing in a study of T cell changes during pregnancy in multiple sclerosis. Profiling relied on immunoSEQ multiplex PCR, and the TCRdb table lists in-frame clones only, not all of them. The sample holds tens of thousands of clones, approximately 90% seen once. This TCR was recovered from a female donor with multiple sclerosis, enrolled in a pregnancy study. Source: CD8+ T cells from peripheral blood mononuclear cells, taken in the first trimester of pregnancy.

The CDR3 DNA is TGCGCCAGCAGCCAAGCGGACAGGGGCCCCTACGAGCAGTACTTC. Translating gives CASSQADRGPYEQYF. The rearrangement links TRBV4-1 to TRBJ2-7, with TRBD1 matching 9 bases. Per germline, CDR1 MGHRA and CDR2 YSYEKL. V lost 1 base and J lost 2; bases outside the gene matches: 3. This CDR3 is 15 amino acids long.